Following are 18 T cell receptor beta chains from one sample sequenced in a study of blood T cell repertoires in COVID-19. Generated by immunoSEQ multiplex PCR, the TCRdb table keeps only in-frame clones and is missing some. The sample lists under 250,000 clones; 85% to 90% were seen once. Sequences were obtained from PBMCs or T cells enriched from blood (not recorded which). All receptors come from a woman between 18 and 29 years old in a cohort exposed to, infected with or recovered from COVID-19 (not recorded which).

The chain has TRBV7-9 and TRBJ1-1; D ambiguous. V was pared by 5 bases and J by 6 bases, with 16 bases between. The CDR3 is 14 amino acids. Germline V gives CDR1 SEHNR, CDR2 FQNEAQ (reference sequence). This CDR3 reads CASSAEGRVPEAFF. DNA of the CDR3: TGTGCCAGCAGCGCAGAAGGGAGAGTCCCTGAAGCTTTCTTT. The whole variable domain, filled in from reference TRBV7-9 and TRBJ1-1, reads DTGVSQNPRHKITKRGQNVTFRCDPISEHNRLYWYRQTLGQGPEFLTYFQNEAQLEKSRLLSDRFSAERPKGSFSTLEIQRTEQGDSAMYLCASSAEGRVPEAFFGQGTRLTVV.

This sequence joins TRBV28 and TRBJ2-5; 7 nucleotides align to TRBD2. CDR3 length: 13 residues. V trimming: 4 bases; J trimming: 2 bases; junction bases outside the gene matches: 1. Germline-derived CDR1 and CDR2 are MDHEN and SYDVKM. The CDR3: CASSWGGQETQYF. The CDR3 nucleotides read TGTGCCAGCAGTTGGGGGGGGCAAGAGACCCAGTACTTC.

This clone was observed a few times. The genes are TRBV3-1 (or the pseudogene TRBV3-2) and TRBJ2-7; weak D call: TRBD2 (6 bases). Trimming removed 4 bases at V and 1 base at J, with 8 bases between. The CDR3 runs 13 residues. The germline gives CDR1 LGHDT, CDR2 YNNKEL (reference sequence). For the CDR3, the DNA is TGTGCCAGCAGCCTTGGGACTTCCTACGAGCAGTACTTC. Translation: CASSLGTSYEQYF.

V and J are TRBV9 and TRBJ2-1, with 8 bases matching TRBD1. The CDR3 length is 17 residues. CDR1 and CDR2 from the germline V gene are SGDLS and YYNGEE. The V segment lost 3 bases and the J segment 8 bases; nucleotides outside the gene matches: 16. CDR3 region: CASSAPRAGTGIDEQFF. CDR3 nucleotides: TGTGCCAGCAGCGCCCCAAGGGCCGGGACAGGCATCGATGAGCAGTTCTTC.

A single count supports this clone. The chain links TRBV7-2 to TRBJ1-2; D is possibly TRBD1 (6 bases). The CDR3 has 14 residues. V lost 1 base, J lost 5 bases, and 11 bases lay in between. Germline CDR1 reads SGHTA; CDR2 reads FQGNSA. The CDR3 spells CASSLEDSPYGYTF. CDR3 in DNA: TGTGCCAGCAGCTTAGAGGACAGCCCTTATGGCTACACCTTC. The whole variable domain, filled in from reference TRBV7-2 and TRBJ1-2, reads GAGVSQSPSNKVTEKGKDVELRCDPISGHTALYWYRQSLGQGLEFLIYFQGNSAPDKSGLPSDRFSAERTGGSVSTLTIQRTQQEDSAVYLCASSLEDSPYGYTFGSGTRLTVV.

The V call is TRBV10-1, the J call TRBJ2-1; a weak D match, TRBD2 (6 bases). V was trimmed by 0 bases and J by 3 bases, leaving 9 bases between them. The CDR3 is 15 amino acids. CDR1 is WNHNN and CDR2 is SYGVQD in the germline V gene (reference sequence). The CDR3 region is CASSESRDDYNEQFF. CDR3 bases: TGCGCCAGCAGTGAGTCGCGGGACGACTACAATGAGCAGTTCTTC.

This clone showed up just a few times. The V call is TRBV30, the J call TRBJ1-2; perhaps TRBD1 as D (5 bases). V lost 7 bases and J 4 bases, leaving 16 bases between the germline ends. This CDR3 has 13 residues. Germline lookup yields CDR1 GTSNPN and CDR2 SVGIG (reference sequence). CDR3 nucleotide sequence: TGTGCCTTACCGGGGGTTTGGGGCTATGGCTACACCTTC. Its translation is CALPGVWGYGYTF.

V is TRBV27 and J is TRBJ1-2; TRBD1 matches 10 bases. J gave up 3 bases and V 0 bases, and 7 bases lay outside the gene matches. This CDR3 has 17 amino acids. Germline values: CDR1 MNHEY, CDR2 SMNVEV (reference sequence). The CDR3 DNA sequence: TGTGCCAGCAGTTTATCTCCATGGACAGGGGGGGACTATGGCTACACCTTC. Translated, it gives CASSLSPWTGGDYGYTF.

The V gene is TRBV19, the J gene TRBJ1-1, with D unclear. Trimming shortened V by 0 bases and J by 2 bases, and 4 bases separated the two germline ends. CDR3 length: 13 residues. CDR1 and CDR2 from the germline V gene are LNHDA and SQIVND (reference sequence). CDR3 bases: TGTGCCAGTAGTATAGAACATAACACTGAAGCTTTCTTT. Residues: CASSIEHNTEAFF.

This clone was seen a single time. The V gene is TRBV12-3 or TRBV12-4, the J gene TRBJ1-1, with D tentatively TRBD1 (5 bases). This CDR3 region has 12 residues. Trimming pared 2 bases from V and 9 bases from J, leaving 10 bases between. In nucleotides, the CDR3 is TGTGCCAGCAGTTTATCGACAGCCAAAGCTTTCTTT. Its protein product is CASSLSTAKAFF.

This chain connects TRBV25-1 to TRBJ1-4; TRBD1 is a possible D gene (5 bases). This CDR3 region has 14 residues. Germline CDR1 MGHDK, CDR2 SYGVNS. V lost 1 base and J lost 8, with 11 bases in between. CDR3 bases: TGTGCCAGCAGTGAATTGGGAGGGGACGAAAAACTGTTTTTT. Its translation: CASSELGGDEKLFF.

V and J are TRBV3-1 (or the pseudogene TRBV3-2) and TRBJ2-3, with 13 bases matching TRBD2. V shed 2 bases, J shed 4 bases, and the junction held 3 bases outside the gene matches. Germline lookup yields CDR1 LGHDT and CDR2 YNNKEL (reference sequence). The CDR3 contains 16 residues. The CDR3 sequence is CASSQKLAGGADTQYF. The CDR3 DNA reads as TGTGCCAGCAGCCAAAAACTAGCGGGAGGGGCAGATACGCAGTATTTT.

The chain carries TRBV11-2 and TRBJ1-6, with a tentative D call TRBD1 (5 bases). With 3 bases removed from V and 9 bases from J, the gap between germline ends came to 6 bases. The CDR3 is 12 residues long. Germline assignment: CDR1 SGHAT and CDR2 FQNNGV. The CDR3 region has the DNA TGTGCCAGCAGCTTTGGGGCTTCACCCCTCCACTTT. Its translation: CASSFGASPLHF.

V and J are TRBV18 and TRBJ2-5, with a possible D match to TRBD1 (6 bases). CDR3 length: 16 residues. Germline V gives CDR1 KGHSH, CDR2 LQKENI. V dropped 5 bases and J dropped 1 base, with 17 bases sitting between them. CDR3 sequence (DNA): TGTGCCAGCTCATTAACAGGGAATGGGCCCCAAGAGACCCAGTACTTC. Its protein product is CASSLTGNGPQETQYF.

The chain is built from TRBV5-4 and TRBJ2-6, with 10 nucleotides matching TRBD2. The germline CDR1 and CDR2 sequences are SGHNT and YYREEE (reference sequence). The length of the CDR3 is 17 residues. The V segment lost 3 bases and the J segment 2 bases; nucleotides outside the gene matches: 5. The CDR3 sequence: CASSSAGGHAGANVLTF. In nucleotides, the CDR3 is TGTGCCAGCAGCTCAGCGGGGGGGCACGCTGGGGCCAACGTCCTGACTTTC.

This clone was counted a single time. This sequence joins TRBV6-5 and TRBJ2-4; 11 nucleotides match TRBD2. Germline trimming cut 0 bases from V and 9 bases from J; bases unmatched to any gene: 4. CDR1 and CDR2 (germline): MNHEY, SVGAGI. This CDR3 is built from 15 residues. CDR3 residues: CASSYSIAGGGIQYF. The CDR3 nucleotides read TGTGCCAGCAGTTACTCTATAGCGGGAGGGGGCATTCAGTACTTC.

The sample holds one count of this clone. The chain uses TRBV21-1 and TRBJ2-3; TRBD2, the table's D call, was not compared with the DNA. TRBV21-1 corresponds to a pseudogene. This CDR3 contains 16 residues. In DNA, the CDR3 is TGTGCCAGCAACAGGGGGAGCGGGAGGAGCACAGATACGCAGTATTTT. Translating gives CASNRGSGRSTDTQYF.

CDR3 amino acids: CASSPTSGGTRGDTQYF. CDR3 coding DNA: TGTGCCAGCAGCCCGACTAGCGGGGGGACCCGCGGAGATACGCAGTATTTT. The chain combines TRBV7-2 with TRBJ2-3, with 13 bases aligning to TRBD2. CDR3 length: 17 residues. The trim removed 5 bases at V and 5 bases at J, leaving 10 bases unmatched. The germline CDR1 and CDR2 sequences are SGHTA and FQGNSA.